The 9 T cell receptor beta chains below come from one sample, sequenced in a study of T cell repertoires in cytomegalovirus infection. Their specific antigens are unknown. From the reads, TCRdb called clonotypes with MiXCR, one entry per CDR3 protein. The table shows more than 95,000 distinct CDR3 sequences, with about 32% occurring only once. Sequencing was performed on CD8+ T cells from cultured PBMCs, taken from culture after CMV antigen stimulation. The receptors were sampled from a human donor in good health (CMV status not recorded). Some clones in this sample may be carry-over from other donors' samples.

At least ten counts were recorded for this clonotype. V is TRBV9 and J is TRBJ1-2; 10 nucleotides align to TRBD1. Germline values: CDR1 SGDLS, CDR2 YYNGEE. With 3 bases clipped from V and 7 bases from J, the junction kept 6 bases outside the gene matches. This CDR3 is 14 amino acids long. The CDR3 coding sequence is TGTGCCAGCAGCGGCGGACAGGGGGTTGGTGGCTACACCTTC. Its protein product is CASSGGQGVGGYTF. The whole variable domain, remainder taken from reference TRBV9 and TRBJ1-2, is DSGVTQTPKHLITATGQRVTLRCSPRSGDLSVYWYQQSLDQGLQFLIQYYNGEERAKGNILERFSAQQFPDLHSELNLSSLELGDSALYFCASSGGQGVGGYTFGSGTRLTVV.

CDR3 nucleotides: TGCAGTCTCCGGGACAGCTCCTACGAGCAGTACTTC. It encodes CSLRDSSYEQYF. The chain links TRBV20-1 to TRBJ2-7, with TRBD1 identical over 7 bases. The CDR3 is 12 residues long. J lost 0 bases, V lost 8 bases, and 4 bases had no gene match. CDR1 and CDR2 (germline): DFQATT, SNEGSKA (reference sequence).

The sample holds a few counts of this clonotype. The chain combines TRBV4-1 with TRBJ1-4; 7 nucleotides align to TRBD1. The CDR3 sequence is 15 residues long. The J segment lost 3 bases and the V segment lost 0 bases, leaving 1 base of the junction unmatched. Germline V gene data show CDR1 as MGHRA and CDR2 as YSYEKL. In nucleotides, the CDR3 is TGCGCCAGCAGCCAAGAAGGGACAGCTAATGAAAAACTGTTTTTT. This translates into CASSQEGTANEKLFF.

The V call is TRBV7-6, the J call TRBJ1-4; 7 bases match TRBD1. CDR1 is SGHVS, CDR2 FNYEAQ, per germline. The CDR3 covers 17 residues. Trimming took 5 bases from V and 4 from J; bases not matched to a gene: 13. DNA for the CDR3: TGTGCCAGCAGCCCCGACTGGACAGGCTCTAGTAATGAAAAACTGTTTTTT. Residues: CASSPDWTGSSNEKLFF.

This clonotype was recorded once. The rearrangement uses TRBV11-2 and TRBJ2-7; D possibly uses TRBD1 or TRBD2 (5 bases each). CDR3 length: 17 amino acids. Trimming took off 1 base at V and 4 bases at J, with 20 bases between the two ends. Germline CDR1 SGHAT, CDR2 FQNNGV. CDR3 sequence reads: CASSLGGPPKGDYEQYF. CDR3 DNA sequence: TGTGCCAGCAGCTTAGGGGGACCACCAAAAGGGGATTACGAGCAGTACTTC.

The sample holds one count of this clonotype. This chain links TRBV6-5 with TRBJ1-2, with TRBD1 matching 7 bases. CDR1 is MNHEY, CDR2 SVGAGI, per germline. The length of the CDR3 is 16 residues. V dropped 6 bases and J dropped 2; count of bases not matched to a gene: 12. The CDR3 nucleotides are TGTGCCAGCAGCCCTACGACAGGGCCAATAAACTATGGCTACACCTTC. Translated: CASSPTTGPINYGYTF.

The chain recombines TRBV4-3 with TRBJ1-1; 9 nucleotides agree with TRBD1. V shed 1 base and J 3 bases; nucleotides not matched to a gene: 9. The CDR3 has 17 amino acids. From germline, CDR1 is LGHNA and CDR2 YSLEER. In DNA, the CDR3 is TGCGCCAGCAGCCAAGGAAGGACAGGGGTCTTCGACACTGAAGCTTTCTTT. Encoded protein: CASSQGRTGVFDTEAFF.

The CDR3 loop reads CASSQVYGQGIYEQYF. The CDR3 nucleotides are TGCGCCAGCAGCCAAGTATACGGACAGGGGATCTACGAGCAGTACTTC. The chain has TRBV4-3 and TRBJ2-7, with TRBD1 matching over 9 bases. CDR3 length: 16 residues. J gave up 3 bases and V 1 base, and 7 bases lay outside the gene matches. Germline-derived CDR1 and CDR2 are LGHNA and YSLEER.

In its sample, this clonotype was seen a few times. The chain employs TRBV12-3 or TRBV12-4 and TRBJ1-5; 7 bases agree with TRBD1. The CDR3 covers 17 residues. With 5 bases clipped from V and 0 bases from J, the junction kept 10 bases outside the gene matches. CDR3 amino acids: CASSPGGTEYSNQPQHF. CDR3 coding DNA: TGTGCCAGCAGTCCCGGCGGGACAGAATATAGCAATCAGCCCCAGCATTTT.